The entry below gives a single T cell receptor (beta chain) sequence along with its context. Germline and junction disagree at one end, which may indicate a read error. The data belong to a study of PD-1 blockade in classical Hodgkin lymphoma. Sequencing used immunoSEQ multiplex PCR; TCRdb keeps in-frame clones, though not all of them. The data contain 50,000 or so clones, about three quarters of them singletons. CDR1 and CDR2 (germline): SGHAT, FQNNGV. The CDR3 totals 13 residues. Specified time point: cycle 4 day 1 (C4D1), after 6 weeks of nivolumab. Every one of the patients relapsed after autologous stem cell transplantation (brentuximab vedotin exposure was variable). Reported best responses ranged across complete response, partial response or progressive disease.

The material sequenced was peripheral blood mononuclear cells (PBMCs), taken before the fourth cycle of nivolumab. This chain uses TRBV11-2 with TRBJ1-1; maybe TRBD1 (6 bases). This receptor was obtained from a human donor with classical Hodgkin lymphoma. The CDR3 loop is CTSGPDRNTEAFF. The CDR3 region has the DNA TGTACCAGCGGCCCGGACAGGAACACTGAAGCTTTCTTT.